A selection of T cell receptor beta chains follows, all from one sample in a study of blood T cell repertoires in COVID-19. Assay used: immunoSEQ multiplex PCR; TCRdb lists only in-frame clones, some missing. The sample comprises about 240,000 clones, roughly 80% of which are singletons, and around an eighth rests with the top ten. Sequenced: peripheral blood. These receptor sequences come from a woman aged 55-70 years with active or convalescent COVID-19. Both conserved end residues are part of each CDR3. The D gene is left open where the match is weak. Size values are once, few and many counts, or a class for expanded clones, and some rows have none.

d_call,j_call,v_call,clone_size,cdr3_nt,cdr3_aa
-,TRBJ1-5,TRBV23-1,-,TGCGCCAGCCCGCCCAGGGTTAGCAATCAGCCCCAGCATTTT,CASPPRVSNQPQHF
-,TRBJ1-2,TRBV6-1,-,TGTGCCAGCAGTGATGGGCAGGCCCTTGGCTACACCTTC,CASSDGQALGYTF
TRBD1,TRBJ2-3,TRBV4-3,many,TGCGCCAGCAGCCTCTCAGGGGGCGGGACAGATACGCAGTATTTT,CASSLSGGGTDTQYF
TRBD2,TRBJ2-1,TRBV5-1,-,TGCGCCAGCTCATCGGACGGGGGGGCCGACAATGAGCAGTTCTTC,CASSSDGGADNEQFF
-,TRBJ1-2,TRBV5-1,-,TGCGCCAGCAGCTTGGCGGGGGATTCCTATGGCTACACCTTC,CASSLAGDSYGYTF
TRBD1,TRBJ1-1,TRBV10-2,-,TGCGCCAGCAGTGAGTCAGTGACAGGGACTGAAGCTTTCTTT,CASSESVTGTEAFF
TRBD1,TRBJ1-1,TRBV18,-,TGTGCCAGCTCACCACCGGGACAGGAGGGGTACACTGAAGCTTTCTTT,CASSPPGQEGYTEAFF
-,TRBJ1-1,TRBV30,once,TGTGCCTGGGTGGCTAACACTGAAGCTTTCTTT,CAWVANTEAFF
-,TRBJ1-2,TRBV19,-,TGTGCCAGTAGGAACAGCTATGGCTACACCTTC,CASRNSYGYTF
TRBD1,TRBJ2-1,TRBV10-1,-,TGCGCCAGCAGTCCCGGGACAGAGTACAATGAGCAGTTCTTC,CASSPGTEYNEQFF
TRBD1,TRBJ1-1,TRBV12-3/TRBV12-4,-,TGTGCCAGCAGTTTATCTTTTACGCAGGGGGCTAACTTT,CASSLSFTQGANF
TRBD2,TRBJ2-7,TRBV30,-,TGTGCCTGGAGTAAAGCGGGGGGTCCCGCCTACGAGCAGTACTTC,CAWSKAGGPAYEQYF
-,TRBJ1-1,TRBV9,-,TGTGCCAGCAGCGTAGCCTTTACAGGGTCTGAAGCTTTCTTT,CASSVAFTGSEAFF
TRBD2,TRBJ2-2,TRBV4-3,-,TGCGCCAGCAGCCTATTCTCCGGGACTAGCGGGGGGGCCACCGGGGAGCTGTTTTTT,CASSLFSGTSGGATGELFF